This TCR beta chain was retrieved from a study of cytomegalovirus exposure and HLA in healthy donors. Broader study findings: Cytomegalovirus status, reportedly, was diagnosed with high specificity and sensitivity by the classifier. Immune exposure was documented only through CMV serostatus. The majority of CMV-associated TCR beta chains were reported as apparently HLA-restricted in a later analysis.

A remark on this clone: Its antigen is undetermined.

Both 60 Vbeta primers and 13 Jbeta primers went into the PCR. Using immunoSEQ multiplex PCR, the repertoire was profiled, and TCRdb retains in-frame clones only, with some absent. The sample includes some 150,000 clones, 70% to 85% of them seen just once. In germline, CDR1 is SGHRS, CDR2 YFSETQ. The CDR3 is 14 residues long. V lost 0 bases and J lost 5, with 11 bases in between. The sequenced sample was PBMCs. The V gene is TRBV5-1, the J gene TRBJ2-5; weak D call: TRBD2 (5 bases). This receptor was identified in a male donor in good health and CMV-seronegative. The CDR3 coding sequence is TGCGCCAGCAGCTTGGAGGCAGGCGGGGAGACCCAGTACTTC. Amino acids: CASSLEAGGETQYF.